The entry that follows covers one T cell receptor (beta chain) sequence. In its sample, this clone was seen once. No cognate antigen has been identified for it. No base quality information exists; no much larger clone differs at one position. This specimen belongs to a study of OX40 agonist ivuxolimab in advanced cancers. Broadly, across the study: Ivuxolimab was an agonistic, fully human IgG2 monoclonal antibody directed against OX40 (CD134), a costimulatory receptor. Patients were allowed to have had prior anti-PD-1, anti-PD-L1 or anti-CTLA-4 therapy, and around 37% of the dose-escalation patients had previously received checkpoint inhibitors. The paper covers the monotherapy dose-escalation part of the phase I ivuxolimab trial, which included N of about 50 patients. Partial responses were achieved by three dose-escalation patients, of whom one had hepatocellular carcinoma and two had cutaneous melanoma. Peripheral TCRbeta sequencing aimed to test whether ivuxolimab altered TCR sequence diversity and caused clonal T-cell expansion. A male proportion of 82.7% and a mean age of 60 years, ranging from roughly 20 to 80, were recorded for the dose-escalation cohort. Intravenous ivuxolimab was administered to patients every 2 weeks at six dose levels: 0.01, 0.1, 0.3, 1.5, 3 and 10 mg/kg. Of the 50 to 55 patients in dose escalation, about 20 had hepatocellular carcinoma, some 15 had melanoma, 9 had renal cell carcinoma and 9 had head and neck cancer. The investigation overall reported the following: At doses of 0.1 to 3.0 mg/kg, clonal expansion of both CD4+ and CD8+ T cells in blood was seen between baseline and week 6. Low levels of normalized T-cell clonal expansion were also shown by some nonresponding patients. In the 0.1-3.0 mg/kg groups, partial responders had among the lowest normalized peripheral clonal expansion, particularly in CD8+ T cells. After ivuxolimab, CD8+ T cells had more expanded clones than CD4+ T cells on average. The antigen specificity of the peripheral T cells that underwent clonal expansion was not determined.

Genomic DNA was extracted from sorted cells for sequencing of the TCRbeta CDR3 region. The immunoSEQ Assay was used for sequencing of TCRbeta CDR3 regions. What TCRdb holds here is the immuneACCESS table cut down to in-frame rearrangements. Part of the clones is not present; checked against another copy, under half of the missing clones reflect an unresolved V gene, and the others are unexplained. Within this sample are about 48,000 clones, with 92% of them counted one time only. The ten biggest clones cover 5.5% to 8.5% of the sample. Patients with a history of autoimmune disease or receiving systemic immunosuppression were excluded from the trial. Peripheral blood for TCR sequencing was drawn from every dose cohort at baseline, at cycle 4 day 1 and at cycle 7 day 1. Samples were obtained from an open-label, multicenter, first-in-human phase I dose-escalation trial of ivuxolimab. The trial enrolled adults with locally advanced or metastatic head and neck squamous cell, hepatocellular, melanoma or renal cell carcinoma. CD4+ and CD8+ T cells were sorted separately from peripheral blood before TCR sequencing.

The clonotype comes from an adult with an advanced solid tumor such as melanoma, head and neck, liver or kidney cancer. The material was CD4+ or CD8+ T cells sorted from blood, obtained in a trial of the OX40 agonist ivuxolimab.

The sequence in DNA is TGTGCCAGCAGCCCGCCGACAGGGTCCCATGTTGATGAAAAACTGTTTTTT. Its translation reads: CASSPPTGSHVDEKLFF. The rearrangement combines TRBV5-5 with TRBJ1-4; TRBD1 aligns with 7 central bases. The junction shows trimming of 4 bases on V and 6 bases on J, and the gene matches do not reach 15 bases of it. The CDR3 measures 17 amino acids from cysteine to phenylalanine. Of all the DNA, just the CDR3 is kept, 51 bases in frame from base 1. The CDR1 and CDR2 encoded by the germline V gene (reference sequence) are SGHKS and YYEKEE.